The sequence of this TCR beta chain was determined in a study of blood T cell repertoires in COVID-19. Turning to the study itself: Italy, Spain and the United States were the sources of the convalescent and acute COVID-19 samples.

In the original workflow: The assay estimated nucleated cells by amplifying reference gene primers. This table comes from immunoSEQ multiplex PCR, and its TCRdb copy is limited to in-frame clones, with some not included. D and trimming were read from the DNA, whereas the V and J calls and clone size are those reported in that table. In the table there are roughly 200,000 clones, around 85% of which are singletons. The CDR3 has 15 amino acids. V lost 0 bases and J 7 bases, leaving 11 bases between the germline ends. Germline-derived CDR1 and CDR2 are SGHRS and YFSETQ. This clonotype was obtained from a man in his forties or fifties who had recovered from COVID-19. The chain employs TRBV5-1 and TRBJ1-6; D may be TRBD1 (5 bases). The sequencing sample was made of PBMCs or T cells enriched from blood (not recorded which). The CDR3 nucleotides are TGCGCCAGCAGCTTGGCCCCCGGGGGGAATTCACCCCTCCACTTT. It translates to CASSLAPGGNSPLHF.